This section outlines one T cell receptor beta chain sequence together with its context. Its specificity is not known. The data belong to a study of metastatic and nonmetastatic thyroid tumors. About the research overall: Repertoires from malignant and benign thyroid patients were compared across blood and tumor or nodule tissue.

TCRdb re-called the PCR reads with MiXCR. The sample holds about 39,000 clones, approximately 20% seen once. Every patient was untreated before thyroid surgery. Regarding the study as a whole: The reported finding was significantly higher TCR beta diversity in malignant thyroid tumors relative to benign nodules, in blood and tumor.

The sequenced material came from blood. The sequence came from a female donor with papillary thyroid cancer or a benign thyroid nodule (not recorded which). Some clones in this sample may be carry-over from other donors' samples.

CDR3 sequence: CASSPVVGGGLFF. CDR3 DNA: TGCGCCAGCAGCCCGGTTGTTGGCGGTGGGCTGTTTTTT. This chain joins TRBV10-1 and TRBJ2-2, with D unresolved. Germline V gives CDR1 WNHNN, CDR2 SYGVQD (reference sequence). The ends were cut back, 6 bases at V and 13 bases at J, with 18 bases in the middle. The CDR3 is 13 amino acids.